Listed below are T cell receptor beta chains from one sample, sequenced in a study of blood T cell repertoires in COVID-19. Method: immunoSEQ multiplex PCR; TCRdb's copy keeps in-frame clones and lacks some. The table includes around 200,000 clones, around 85% detected once. Sequences were obtained from PBMCs or T cells enriched from blood (not recorded which). The receptors here all came from a middle-aged man who had recovered from COVID-19. Each CDR3 is given with its conserved first and last residue. The D gene is left open where the match is weak. Clone size, where shown, is once, few, many, or a class for clones that have expanded.

TGTGCCATTACGGCGGAGGGGTCCTACAATGAGCAGTTCTTC	CAITAEGSYNEQFF	.	TRBJ2-1	.	TRBV28
TGCGCCAGCAGTGGAATAAGGGACCAGGGGGCGCGGGCGAACACCGGGGAGCTGTTTTTT	CASSGIRDQGARANTGELFF	.	TRBJ2-2	TRBD1	TRBV23-1
TGTGCCAGCAGGAGGGGGCAGGGAAACACCATATATTTT	CASRRGQGNTIYF	.	TRBJ1-3	TRBD1	TRBV5-4
TGTGCCATAAGGAATCCGACAGGGAATCAGCCCCAGCATTTT	CAIRNPTGNQPQHF	.	TRBJ1-5	TRBD1	TRBV10-3
TGTGCCAGCAGCTTAGTCCCCTCCGAGCAGTACTTC	CASSLVPSEQYF	.	TRBJ2-7	.	TRBV11-1
TGTGCCAGCAGTTTGGGCCAGGGGGCCTACGAGCAGTACTTC	CASSLGQGAYEQYF	.	TRBJ2-7	TRBD1	TRBV27
TGTGCCAGCAGGCCAGGGTCGTACTACGAGCAGTACTTC	CASRPGSYYEQYF	.	TRBJ2-7	.	TRBV27
TGTGCCAGCAGCCGGGTAGGCTTAGCGGGGTCAAATGAGCAGTTCTTC	CASSRVGLAGSNEQFF	few	TRBJ2-1	TRBD2	TRBV7-8
TGTGCCAGCTCTCCAGGGGGCTTGTCCGGGGAGCTGTTTTTT	CASSPGGLSGELFF	.	TRBJ2-2	TRBD1	TRBV18
TGTGCCAGCAGCCTTCGGACAGGTCTAGATAATTCACCCCTCCACTTT	CASSLRTGLDNSPLHF	once	TRBJ1-6	TRBD1	TRBV3-1/TRBV3-2
TGTGCCAGCAGCCCTGGACAGGGAAGGGAGACCCAGTACTTC	CASSPGQGRETQYF	.	TRBJ2-5	TRBD1	TRBV3-1/TRBV3-2
TGTGCCAGCTCACCACCGGAGTCAACCCAAGAGACCCAGTACTTC	CASSPPESTQETQYF	.	TRBJ2-5	.	TRBV18
TGTGCCAGCAGCTTTCTCGGGGGCCAAGAGACCCAGTACTTC	CASSFLGGQETQYF	few	TRBJ2-5	.	TRBV5-4
TGTGCCAGCACGGGGGGACAGGGAGGCGGCGAGCAGTACTTC	CASTGGQGGGEQYF	.	TRBJ2-7	TRBD1	TRBV6-5
TGTGCCAGCAGTTTAGGCGTTGGAGCGGGAGGAGAAGAGACCCAGTACTTC	CASSLGVGAGGEETQYF	few	TRBJ2-5	TRBD2	TRBV28
TGTGCCAGCAGCGGCGAAAGCACAGATACGCAGTATTTT	CASSGESTDTQYF	.	TRBJ2-3	.	TRBV9
TGTGCCAGCAGTGAAGGCGGCAGGGGATTGGCAGATACGCAGTATTTT	CASSEGGRGLADTQYF	.	TRBJ2-3	.	TRBV2
TGTGCCAGCAGTGAGAGGCCGACAGGGGGACCCTATGGCTACACCTTC	CASSERPTGGPYGYTF	.	TRBJ1-2	TRBD1	TRBV2
TGCGCCAGCAGCTTGGACGGGCGTTTAGCGGGAGCCTACAATGAGCAGTTCTTC	CASSLDGRLAGAYNEQFF	.	TRBJ2-1	TRBD2	TRBV5-1
TGTGCCTGGAGTGTACTGGACGAGCAGTACTTC	CAWSVLDEQYF	.	TRBJ2-7	.	TRBV30
TGTGCCTGGAGGGAGCCCAATCCCACCAATCAGCCCCAGCATTTT	CAWREPNPTNQPQHF	.	TRBJ1-5	.	TRBV30
TGCGCCAGCAGCCAGGGTATAGCGTGGGAGCAGTACTTC	CASSQGIAWEQYF	.	TRBJ2-7	.	TRBV4-1
TGTGCCAGCAGTCACCGGGACAGGGGTCCCTACGAGCAGTACTTC	CASSHRDRGPYEQYF	.	TRBJ2-7	TRBD1	TRBV27
TGTGCCAGCAGCGGGGCCCCGGGACAGTTTGATGAAAAACTGTTTTTT	CASSGAPGQFDEKLFF	.	TRBJ1-4	TRBD1	TRBV9
TGTGCCAGCAGCTTGGTTGGGACAGTTTCTAACACTGAAGCTTTCTTT	CASSLVGTVSNTEAFF	.	TRBJ1-1	TRBD1	TRBV5-6
TGTGCCAGCAGCTTAGATTCCGGGATTAGGAACGAGCAGTACTTC	CASSLDSGIRNEQYF	.	TRBJ2-7	.	TRBV7-9
TGTGCCAGCAGCCAAGCAGGTGGCTACACCTTC	CASSQAGGYTF	.	TRBJ1-2	.	TRBV14
TGTGCCACCAGTGGACCTAGACAGGGGCCAACGAACACCGGGGAGCTGTTTTTT	CATSGPRQGPTNTGELFF	.	TRBJ2-2	TRBD1	TRBV24-1
TGTGCCAGCAGCTTAACAGCGGCTGACGCTGAAGCTTTCTTT	CASSLTAADAEAFF	.	TRBJ1-1	.	TRBV7-3
TGTGCCAGCAGCTTAGGCGGGGGCAGGACCGGCGGCTACACCTTC	CASSLGGGRTGGYTF	.	TRBJ1-2	.	TRBV11-2
TGCGCCAGCGGAACAGGGGGTGGTACCTACGAGCAGTACTTC	CASGTGGGTYEQYF	.	TRBJ2-7	TRBD1	TRBV5-1
TGTGCCAGTCGCAAGCTAGGACAGCAATCCTACGAGCAGTACTTC	CASRKLGQQSYEQYF	.	TRBJ2-7	.	TRBV19
TGTGCCACCTCCTGGGGCCCAGTGTATGATCAGCCCCAGCATTTT	CATSWGPVYDQPQHF	.	TRBJ1-5	.	TRBV15
TGTGCCACCAGCAGAGCCTATGCCCTACTAGCGGGAGCCTACAATGAGCAGTTCTTC	CATSRAYALLAGAYNEQFF	.	TRBJ2-1	TRBD2	TRBV15
TGTGCCAGCAGCGCTAGCGGGAGAGAGAGCGAGCAGTACTTC	CASSASGRESEQYF	few	TRBJ2-7	TRBD2	TRBV13
TGTGCCAGCAGTTTATCAGGGACCTACGAGCAGTACTTC	CASSLSGTYEQYF	.	TRBJ2-7	.	TRBV12-3/TRBV12-4
TGTGCCAGCAGCCCTCGGACAGGGGGGGACACTGAAGCTTTCTTT	CASSPRTGGDTEAFF	.	TRBJ1-1	TRBD1	TRBV9
TGTGCCAGCAGCTTAGCCGTACCGGGACAGGGGACGGTCTTC	CASSLAVPGQGTVF	.	TRBJ2-1	TRBD1	TRBV7-2
TGTGCCAGTAGCTCACCGGCAGGGCTCGTTGAAGCTTTCTTT	CASSSPAGLVEAFF	few	TRBJ1-1	.	TRBV19
TGTGCCAGCTCAACGGGACTCCAAGAGACCCAGTACTTC	CASSTGLQETQYF	.	TRBJ2-5	.	TRBV18
TGTGCCAGCAGCTTGCGGGGGACTAGCGGGAGCCACGAGCAGTACTTC	CASSLRGTSGSHEQYF	.	TRBJ2-7	TRBD2	TRBV5-5
TGCGCCAGCAGCGTAGGGACAGCCCAAGGAGAGCAGTACTTC	CASSVGTAQGEQYF	.	TRBJ2-7	TRBD1	TRBV5-1
TGCGCCAGCAGCTTGCCACACTCCTACGAGCAGTACTTC	CASSLPHSYEQYF	.	TRBJ2-7	.	TRBV5-1
TGTGCCAGCACTCACGGAGGGGATGTACAATACGAGCAGTACTTC	CASTHGGDVQYEQYF	.	TRBJ2-7	.	TRBV6-6
TGTGCCAGCAGTCCCGGGACAGGCAATCAGCCCCAGCATTTT	CASSPGTGNQPQHF	once	TRBJ1-5	TRBD1	TRBV27
TGCGCCAGCAGCTTGGTCGGCGGGAGGGCCCTTGAGACCCAGTACTTC	CASSLVGGRALETQYF	.	TRBJ2-5	TRBD2	TRBV5-1